This T cell receptor beta chain was captured in a study of T cells in Graves' hyperthyroidism and ophthalmopathy. Whole-study findings and limits: It was a median roughly six months before onset that the model predicted ophthalmopathy.

The CDR3 is 12 residues long. Trimming at V came to 0 bases and at J to 11 bases, leaving 0 bases not matched to a gene. Amplified TCR beta CDR3 regions came from RNA transcripts. A set of HTBI primers served as the primers for a first-round RT-PCR of the TCR CDR3. TCRdb called the multiplex PCR reads again in MiXCR, with one record for every CDR3 protein. The sample contains about 340,000 distinct CDR3 sequences, roughly 20% of which appear only once. In its sample, this clonotype was seen many times. Its antigen is still unknown. The sequenced sample was blood. This chain links TRBV12-3 or TRBV12-4 with TRBJ1-1; the match to TRBD1 covers 10 bases. This sequence originates from a woman between 45 and 60 years old with Graves' hyperthyroidism. CDR3 residues: CASSLADRGAFF. CDR3 nucleotides: TGTGCCAGCAGTTTAGCGGACAGGGGGGCTTTCTTT.